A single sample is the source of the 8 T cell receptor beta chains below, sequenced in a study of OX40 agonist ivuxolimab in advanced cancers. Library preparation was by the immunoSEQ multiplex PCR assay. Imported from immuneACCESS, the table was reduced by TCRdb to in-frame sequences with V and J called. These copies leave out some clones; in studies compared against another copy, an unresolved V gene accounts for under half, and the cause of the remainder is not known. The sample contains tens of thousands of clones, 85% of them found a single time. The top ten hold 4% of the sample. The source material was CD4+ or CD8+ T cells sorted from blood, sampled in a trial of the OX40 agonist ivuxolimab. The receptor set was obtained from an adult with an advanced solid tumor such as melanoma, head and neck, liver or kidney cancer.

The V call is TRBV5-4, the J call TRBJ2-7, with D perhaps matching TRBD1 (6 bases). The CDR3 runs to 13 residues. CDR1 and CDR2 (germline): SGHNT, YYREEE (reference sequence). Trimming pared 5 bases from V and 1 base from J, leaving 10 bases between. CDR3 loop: CASSQGQSYEQYF. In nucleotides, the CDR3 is TGTGCCAGCAGTCAGGGGCAATCCTACGAGCAGTACTTC.

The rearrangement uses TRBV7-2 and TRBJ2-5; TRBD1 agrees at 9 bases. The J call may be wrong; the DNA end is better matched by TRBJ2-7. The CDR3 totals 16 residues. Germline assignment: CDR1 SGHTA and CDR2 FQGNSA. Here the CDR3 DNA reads TGTGCCAGCAGCTTATGGGGACAGGGAAGCTCCTACGAGCAGTACTTC. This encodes CASSLWGQGSSYEQYF.

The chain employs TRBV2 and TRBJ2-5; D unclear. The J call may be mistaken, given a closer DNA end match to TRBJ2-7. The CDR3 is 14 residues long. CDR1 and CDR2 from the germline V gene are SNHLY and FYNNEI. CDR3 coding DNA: TGTGCCAGCTCCCTCCGGCAGACACGGACCGAGCAGTACTTC. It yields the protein CASSLRQTRTEQYF.

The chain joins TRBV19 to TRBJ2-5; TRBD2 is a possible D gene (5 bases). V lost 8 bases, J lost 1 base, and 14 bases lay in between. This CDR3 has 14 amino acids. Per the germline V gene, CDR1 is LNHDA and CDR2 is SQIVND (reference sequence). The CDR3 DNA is TGTGCCAGTGAAAACACCGGGGTCCAAGAGACCCAGTACTTC. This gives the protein CASENTGVQETQYF.

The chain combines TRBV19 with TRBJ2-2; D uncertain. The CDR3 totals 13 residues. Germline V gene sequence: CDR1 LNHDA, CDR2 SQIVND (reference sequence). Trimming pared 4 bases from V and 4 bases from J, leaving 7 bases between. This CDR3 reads CASSRGLTGELFF. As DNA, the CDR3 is TGTGCCAGTAGTAGGGGTCTCACCGGGGAGCTGTTTTTT. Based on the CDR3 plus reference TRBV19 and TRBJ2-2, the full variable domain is DGGITQSPKYLFRKEGQNVTLSCEQNLNHDAMYWYRQDPGQGLRLIYYSQIVNDFQKGDIAEGYSVSREKKESFPLTVTSAQKNPTAFYLCASSRGLTGELFFGEGSRLTVL.

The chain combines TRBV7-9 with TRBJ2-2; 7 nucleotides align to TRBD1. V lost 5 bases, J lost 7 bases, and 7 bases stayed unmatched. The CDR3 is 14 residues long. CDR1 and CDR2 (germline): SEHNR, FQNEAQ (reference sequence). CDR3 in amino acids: CASSPQGSSGELFF. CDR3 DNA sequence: TGTGCCAGCAGCCCACAGGGGTCAAGCGGGGAGCTGTTTTTT.

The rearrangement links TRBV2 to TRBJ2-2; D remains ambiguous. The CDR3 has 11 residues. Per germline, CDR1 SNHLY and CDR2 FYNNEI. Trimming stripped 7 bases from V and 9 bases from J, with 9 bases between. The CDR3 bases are TGTGCCAGCAAAGGGTCTTGGGAGCTGTTTTTT. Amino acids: CASKGSWELFF.

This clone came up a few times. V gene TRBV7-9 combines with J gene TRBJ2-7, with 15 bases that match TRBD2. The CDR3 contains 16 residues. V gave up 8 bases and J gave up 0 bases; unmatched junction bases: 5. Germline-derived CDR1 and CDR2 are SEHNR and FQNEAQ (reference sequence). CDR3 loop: CASGGGLAGGSYEQYF. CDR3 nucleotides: TGTGCCAGCGGGGGGGGACTAGCGGGAGGCTCCTACGAGCAGTACTTC.